The rows below give T cell receptor beta chains drawn from one sample of a study of blood T cell repertoires in COVID-19. Clones were sequenced by immunoSEQ multiplex PCR, and TCRdb holds only the in-frame ones, with some missing. The data hold roughly 100,000 clones, with 87% observed a single time. The sequenced sample consisted of peripheral blood. These receptors were obtained from a woman aged 25 to 39 with acute or convalescent COVID-19. CDR3s include the opening cysteine and the closing phenylalanine or tryptophan. A D gene is named only where the DNA matches it firmly. Some rows have no size entry. The others give once, few or many, or a class for an expanded clone.

v_gene,j_gene,d_gene,abundance,CDR3aa,CDR3nt
TRBV19,TRBJ1-5,-,few,CASTGRVDNQPQHF,TGTGCCAGTACTGGCAGGGTGGACAATCAGCCCCAGCATTTT
TRBV6-1,TRBJ2-7,TRBD1,few,CASSEGTGVSYEQYF,TGTGCCAGCAGTGAAGGGACAGGGGTCTCCTACGAGCAGTACTTC
TRBV28,TRBJ1-5,-,-,CASTDSGRPQHF,TGTGCCAGCACCGATTCGGGGAGGCCCCAGCATTTT
TRBV27,TRBJ1-5,TRBD1,-,CASSFQGVGQPQHF,TGTGCCAGCAGTTTCCAGGGGGTAGGACAGCCCCAGCATTTT
TRBV2,TRBJ2-1,-,-,CASRVGLNNEQFF,TGTGCCAGCAGAGTGGGACTTAACAATGAGCAGTTCTTC
TRBV4-1,TRBJ2-1,-,-,CASSQDRTKNPYNEQFF,TGCGCCAGCAGCCAAGATCGGACTAAGAACCCCTACAATGAGCAGTTCTTC
TRBV27,TRBJ1-5,-,-,CATSGGYSNQPQHF,TGTGCCACCTCAGGAGGTTATAGCAATCAGCCCCAGCATTTT
TRBV24-1,TRBJ2-6,-,-,CATSDETVLSGANVLTF,TGTGCCACCAGTGATGAGACAGTGCTCTCTGGGGCCAACGTCCTGACTTTC
TRBV7-3,TRBJ1-1,-,-,CASSKDSLNTEAFF,TGTGCCAGCAGCAAAGACAGTTTGAACACTGAAGCTTTCTTT
TRBV7-2,TRBJ1-5,TRBD1,-,CASRPGTASFGPQHF,TGTGCCAGCAGACCAGGGACAGCCTCTTTTGGGCCCCAGCATTTT
TRBV5-5,TRBJ1-1,-,-,CASSPWGGEGTEAFF,TGTGCCAGCAGCCCCTGGGGGGGAGAAGGCACTGAAGCTTTCTTT
TRBV27,TRBJ1-3,-,-,CASSSPGSGNTIYF,TGTGCCAGCAGTTCCCCGGGTTCAGGAAACACCATATATTTT
TRBV28,TRBJ2-7,-,-,CASSRGPAYEQYF,TGTGCCAGCAGCCGAGGGCCGGCCTACGAGCAGTACTTC
TRBV12-3/TRBV12-4,TRBJ2-3,-,-,CASGRGLTQYF,TGTGCCAGCGGTAGGGGACTTACGCAGTATTTT
TRBV7-9,TRBJ2-3,-,-,CASSFILLLRLTDTQYF,TGTGCCAGCAGCTTCATATTACTTCTAAGACTAACAGATACGCAGTATTTT
TRBV18,TRBJ1-1,-,once,CASAERLALNTEAFF,TGTGCCAGCGCCGAGAGACTAGCGCTGAACACTGAAGCTTTCTTT
TRBV19,TRBJ2-7,TRBD2,once,CASSMGLAPNEQYF,TGTGCCAGTAGTATGGGACTAGCGCCCAACGAGCAGTACTTC
TRBV20-1,TRBJ1-2,-,-,CSAGRGGYTF,TGCAGTGCTGGCAGGGGTGGCTACACCTTC
TRBV28,TRBJ1-2,TRBD1,-,CASSPLRGQGVVGYTF,TGTGCCAGCAGTCCCTTACGGGGACAGGGTGTGGTTGGCTACACCTTC
TRBV15,TRBJ2-2,-,-,CATSRETTGKLFF,TGTGCCACCAGCAGGGAGACCACCGGGAAGCTGTTTTTT
TRBV19,TRBJ2-2,-,-,CASSKRGSPDGELFF,TGTGCCAGTAGTAAACGGGGGTCGCCAGACGGGGAGCTGTTTTTT
TRBV5-1,TRBJ2-7,TRBD1,-,CASSFKSSGTGESYEQYF,TGCGCCAGCAGCTTCAAAAGTTCAGGGACAGGGGAATCCTACGAGCAGTACTTC
TRBV28,TRBJ1-3,-,-,CASGGSGNTIYF,TGTGCCAGCGGGGGGTCTGGAAACACCATATATTTT
TRBV27,TRBJ2-7,-,-,CASSSGQHTYEQYF,TGTGCCAGCAGTTCCGGACAGCACACCTACGAGCAGTACTTC
TRBV29-1,TRBJ2-3,TRBD2,once,CSVEGGTSGARDTQYF,TGCAGCGTTGAAGGGGGGACTAGCGGGGCAAGAGATACGCAGTATTTT
TRBV18,TRBJ2-1,-,-,CASSFSTGNSYNEQFF,TGTGCCAGCTCATTTAGTACAGGTAACTCCTACAATGAGCAGTTCTTC
TRBV18,TRBJ2-1,TRBD2,-,CASSPPLAGGIYREQFF,TGTGCCAGCTCACCACCTCTGGCGGGGGGTATTTACCGTGAGCAGTTCTTC
TRBV29-1,TRBJ2-7,-,-,CSVAGAYEQYF,TGCAGCGTTGCAGGGGCCTACGAGCAGTACTTC
TRBV15,TRBJ2-7,TRBD1,-,CATRDRVVYEQYF,TGTGCCACCAGGGACAGGGTCGTCTACGAGCAGTACTTC
TRBV27,TRBJ2-7,TRBD2,-,CASSLFGGASYEQYF,TGTGCCAGCAGTTTATTCGGGGGGGCCTCCTACGAGCAGTACTTC
TRBV9,TRBJ1-6,TRBD1,-,CASSVARDSYNSPLHF,TGTGCCAGCAGCGTAGCTAGGGACAGCTATAATTCACCCCTCCACTTT
TRBV6-5,TRBJ1-1,-,-,CASRQWNTEAFF,TGTGCCAGCAGACAGTGGAACACTGAAGCTTTCTTT
TRBV7-3,TRBJ2-1,-,-,CASSFSPGEQFF,TGTGCCAGCAGCTTCTCCCCGGGGGAGCAGTTCTTC
TRBV11-2,TRBJ2-7,TRBD2,once,CASSLAPGGEQYF,TGTGCCAGCAGCTTAGCTCCGGGGGGTGAGCAGTACTTC
TRBV7-8,TRBJ2-7,-,few,CASSLEGEGPYEQYF,TGTGCCAGCAGCTTAGAAGGGGAAGGCCCCTACGAGCAGTACTTC
TRBV28,TRBJ2-1,-,-,CASSFPGYNEQFF,TGTGCCAGCAGTTTTCCAGGGTACAATGAGCAGTTCTTC
TRBV5-6,TRBJ1-6,TRBD1,-,CASSSQGPLHF,TGTGCCAGCAGCTCACAGGGGCCCCTCCACTTT
TRBV9,TRBJ2-7,-,-,CASSVASSYEQYF,TGTGCCAGCAGCGTAGCCAGCTCCTACGAGCAGTACTTC
TRBV6-5,TRBJ2-3,TRBD2,-,CASTPGLGRTDTQYF,TGTGCCAGCACCCCAGGACTAGGACGGACAGATACGCAGTATTTT
TRBV4-1,TRBJ1-6,-,-,CASSQDSGRGSSYNSPLHF,TGCGCCAGCAGCCAAGATAGCGGGCGGGGGAGCTCCTATAATTCACCCCTCCACTTT
TRBV28,TRBJ2-2,-,once,CASNALPAGELFF,TGTGCCAGCAACGCACTCCCTGCGGGGGAGCTGTTTTTT
TRBV29-1,TRBJ2-1,TRBD2,-,CSGMGLAGAEQFF,TGCAGCGGTATGGGACTAGCGGGGGCTGAGCAGTTCTTC
TRBV10-3,TRBJ2-7,-,-,CAVRSSQGGDSYEQYF,TGTGCCGTTAGGAGCTCCCAAGGAGGGGATTCCTACGAGCAGTACTTC
TRBV6-6,TRBJ1-1,TRBD1,-,CASSYGTGGTEAFF,TGTGCCAGCAGTTACGGGACAGGGGGCACTGAAGCTTTCTTT